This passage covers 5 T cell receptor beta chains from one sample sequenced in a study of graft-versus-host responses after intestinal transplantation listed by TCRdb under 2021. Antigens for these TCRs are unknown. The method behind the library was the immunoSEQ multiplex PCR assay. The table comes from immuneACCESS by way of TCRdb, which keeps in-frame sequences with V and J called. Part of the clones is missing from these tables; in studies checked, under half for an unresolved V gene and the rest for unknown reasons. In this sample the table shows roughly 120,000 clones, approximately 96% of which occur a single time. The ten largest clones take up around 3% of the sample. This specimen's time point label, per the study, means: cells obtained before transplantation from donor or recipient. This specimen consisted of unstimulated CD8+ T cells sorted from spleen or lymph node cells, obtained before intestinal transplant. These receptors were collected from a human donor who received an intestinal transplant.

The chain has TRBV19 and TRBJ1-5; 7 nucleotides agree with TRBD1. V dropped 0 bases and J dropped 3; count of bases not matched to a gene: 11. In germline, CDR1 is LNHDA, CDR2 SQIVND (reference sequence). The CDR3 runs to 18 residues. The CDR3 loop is CASSIEPTTGSDNQPQHF. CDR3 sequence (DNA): TGTGCCAGTAGTATAGAACCTACGACAGGGTCAGACAATCAGCCCCAGCATTTT.

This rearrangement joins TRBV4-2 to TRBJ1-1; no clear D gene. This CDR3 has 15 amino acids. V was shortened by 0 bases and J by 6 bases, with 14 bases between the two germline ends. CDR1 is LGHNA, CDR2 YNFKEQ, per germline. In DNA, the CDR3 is TGTGCCAGCAGCCAAGATCAATACAGCTCAGCTGAAGCTTTCTTT. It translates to CASSQDQYSSAEAFF.

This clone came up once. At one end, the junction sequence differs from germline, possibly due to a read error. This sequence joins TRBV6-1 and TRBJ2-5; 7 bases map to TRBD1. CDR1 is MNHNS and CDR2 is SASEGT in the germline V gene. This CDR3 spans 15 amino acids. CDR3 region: CASTMGQKEREPQYF. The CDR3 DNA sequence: TGTGCCAGCACCATGGGACAGAAGGAAAGAGAGCCCCAGTACTTC.

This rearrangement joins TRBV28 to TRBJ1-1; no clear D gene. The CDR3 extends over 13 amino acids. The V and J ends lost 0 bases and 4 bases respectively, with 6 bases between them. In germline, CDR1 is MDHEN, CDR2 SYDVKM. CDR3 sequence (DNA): TGTGCCAGCAGTTTATGGGGTGTCACTGAAGCTTTCTTT. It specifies CASSLWGVTEAFF.

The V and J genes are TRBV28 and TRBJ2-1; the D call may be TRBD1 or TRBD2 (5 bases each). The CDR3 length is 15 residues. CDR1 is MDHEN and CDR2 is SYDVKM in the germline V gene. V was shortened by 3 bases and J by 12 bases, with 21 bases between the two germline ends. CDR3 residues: CASSFVRGTGGWQFF. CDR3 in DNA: TGTGCCAGCAGTTTTGTAAGAGGTACAGGAGGATGGCAGTTCTTC.